This note documents a single T cell receptor (beta chain) sequence. Its target is unknown. The sample is drawn from a study of OX40 agonist ivuxolimab in advanced cancers. Generated by immunoSEQ multiplex PCR, the TCRdb table keeps only in-frame clones and is missing some. There are fewer than 70,000 clones in the sample; over 75% occur only once, and roughly 6.1% lies in the top ten. Study-wide results and limits: Partial responders dosed at 0.1-3.0 mg/kg displayed clonal expansion ranking among the lowest.

The source material was CD4+ or CD8+ T cells sorted from blood, sampled in a trial of the OX40 agonist ivuxolimab. The clonotype comes from an adult with an advanced solid tumor such as melanoma, head and neck, liver or kidney cancer.

The CDR3: CASSLDGANTGELFF. The DNA of the CDR3 is TGTGCCAGCAGCTTAGATGGGGCGAACACCGGGGAGCTGTTTTTT. The genes are TRBV7-9 and TRBJ2-2; unclear D gene. This CDR3 region has 15 residues. The germline V gene has CDR1 SEHNR and CDR2 FQNEAQ (reference sequence). Trimming took 1 base from V and 0 from J, leaving 6 bases between them.